What follows is one T cell receptor beta chain and its context. The target antigen is unknown. Germline and junction disagree at one end, which may indicate a read error. Time point noted: sample taken at primary tumor resection. Material for sequencing was whole RNA from tumor, nontumor lung or frozen PBMC, left unsorted. The data stem from a study of spatial heterogeneity in lung cancer. Study-wide results and limits: The appearance of ubiquitous expanded tumor TCRs in blood was greater at resection than follow-up.

TCR cDNA molecules each had a unique molecular identifier. One entry per CDR3 protein, called by TCRdb with MiXCR from the 5' RACE reads. The table lists about 82,000 distinct CDR3 sequences, roughly 13% of them singletons. This CDR3 comprises 15 residues. The V gene's germline CDR1 is SGHTA and CDR2 FQGTGA. The starting material was PBMCs, obtained at surgery. The genes are TRBV7-3 and TRBJ1-5, with D maybe TRBD1 (5 bases). This receptor was identified in a male donor with early-stage non-small cell lung cancer. The CDR3 sequence is CVSIAGGWGNQPQHF. The CDR3 nucleotides read TGTGTCAGCATCGCCGGGGGATGGGGCAATCAGCCCCAGCATTTT.